This entry is about one T cell receptor (beta chain). Its antigen is as yet unknown. CDR1 is DFQATT, CDR2 SNEGSKA, per germline (reference sequence). V dropped 0 bases and J dropped 5; count of bases not matched to a gene: 11. CDR3 length: 16 residues. Alongside a J-beta primer mix, a sample-barcoded 5' primer served in a second PCR lasting roughly 6 to 11 cycles. Every sample produced at least 2.5 million CDR3-containing paired-end reads. TCRdb processed the 5' RACE reads anew with MiXCR; each CDR3 protein has one entry. The table includes under 700,000 distinct CDR3 sequences, approximately 25% detected once. The people who gave samples were healthy Caucasians from Russia, aged about 6 to 95. This record belongs to a study of blood T cells in healthy people across ages. Study-level results: Considered underestimates were the diversity estimates obtained from one million T cells.

These data also formed part of another study, on T cells of mothers and their children.

The gene calls are TRBV20-1 and TRBJ2-3, with 7 bases fitting TRBD1. The origin of this receptor is a boy aged 5-17 years in good health. Input material: blood. CDR3 amino acids: CSARDRKTGYGDTQYF. CDR3 nucleotide sequence: TGCAGTGCTAGAGACCGAAAGACAGGGTATGGAGATACGCAGTATTTT.